These T cell receptor beta chains were read from a single sample in a study of cytomegalovirus exposure and HLA in healthy donors. Assay used: immunoSEQ multiplex PCR; TCRdb lists only in-frame clones, some missing. This table has 250,000 or so clones, 85% to 95% appearing once. The sequencing sample was made of PBMCs. The receptors derive from a girl aged 2 to 10 in good health and CMV-seronegative. The CDR3 runs from the conserved cysteine through the conserved F or W. D genes are given only for firm matches. Rows give clone size only sometimes, using once, few, many, or a class for an expanded clone.

j_call,clone_size,d_call,v_call,cdr3_aa,cdr3_nt
TRBJ2-1,-,TRBD1,TRBV30,CAWSSRTGVNEQFF,TGTGCCTGGAGTTCGAGGACAGGGGTAAATGAGCAGTTCTTC
TRBJ2-7,-,TRBD1,TRBV7-9,CSSSEGQYLYEQYF,TGTTCCAGCAGCGAGGGACAGTACCTCTACGAGCAGTACTTC
TRBJ2-7,-,TRBD2,TRBV5-4,CATRWAGVWTEQYF,TGTGCTACGCGGTGGGCGGGAGTATGGACCGAGCAGTACTTC
TRBJ1-5,-,-,TRBV7-9,CASSSGVRGQPQHF,TGTGCCAGCAGCTCCGGTGTGAGAGGTCAGCCCCAGCATTTT
TRBJ2-1,-,-,TRBV2,CASYLASVSSYNEQFF,TGTGCCAGCTACTTGGCTAGCGTGAGCTCCTACAATGAGCAGTTCTTC
TRBJ1-4,-,-,TRBV15,CATSVQGRSEEKLFF,TGTGCCACCAGCGTCCAGGGAAGGTCTGAAGAAAAACTGTTTTTT
TRBJ2-3,once,TRBD1,TRBV30,CAWRSSQGLGTQYF,TGTGCCTGGAGATCATCACAGGGGCTCGGTACGCAGTATTTT
TRBJ1-2,-,TRBD1,TRBV28,CASSTGQGWGYTF,TGTGCCAGCAGTACAGGACAGGGTTGGGGCTACACCTTC
TRBJ2-3,-,TRBD2,TRBV19,CASSTSGLAVDHPSTDTQYF,TGTGCCAGTAGTACCTCGGGACTAGCAGTTGACCATCCTAGCACAGATACGCAGTATTTT
TRBJ1-4,-,-,TRBV27,CASSLSGTTNEKLFF,TGTGCCAGCAGTTTATCCGGTACAACTAATGAAAAACTGTTTTTT
TRBJ2-3,-,TRBD2,TRBV5-1,CASSPRASGGTDTQYF,TGCGCCAGCAGTCCGAGGGCTAGCGGGGGCACAGATACGCAGTATTTT
TRBJ2-1,-,TRBD2,TRBV2,CASSDLSGRTNEQFF,TGTGCCAGCAGTGATCTTAGCGGGAGGACAAATGAGCAGTTCTTC
TRBJ2-7,-,TRBD2,TRBV2,CASSGHLLAGGTYEQYF,TGTGCCAGCAGTGGCCATCTTCTAGCGGGGGGGACCTACGAGCAGTACTTC
TRBJ1-4,-,TRBD1,TRBV28,CASSLWQGGEKLFF,TGTGCCAGCAGTTTATGGCAGGGGGGTGAAAAACTGTTTTTT
TRBJ2-2,-,TRBD1,TRBV6-1,CASRRGTGMTGELFF,TGTGCCAGCCGTAGGGGGACAGGGATGACCGGGGAGCTGTTTTTT
TRBJ2-7,-,-,TRBV23-1,CASSRGVSRAYEQYF,TGCGCCAGCAGTCGAGGAGTAAGTCGAGCCTACGAGCAGTACTTC
TRBJ2-7,-,-,TRBV6-5,CASSQAPSSYEQYF,TGTGCCAGCAGCCAGGCCCCGAGCTCCTACGAGCAGTACTTC
TRBJ2-2,-,-,TRBV5-1,CASSYTNTGELFF,TGCGCCAGCAGTTATACGAACACCGGGGAGCTGTTCTTT
TRBJ1-1,-,-,TRBV7-2,CASSLLGRGTEAFF,TGTGCCAGCAGCTTATTAGGGAGGGGCACTGAAGCTTTCTTT
TRBJ1-1,-,TRBD1,TRBV6-6,CASSQGDTVEAFF,TGTGCCAGCAGTCAGGGGGATACAGTCGAAGCTTTCTTT
TRBJ2-7,once,TRBD1,TRBV18,CASSQTGDSYEQYF,TGTGCCAGCTCGCAGACAGGGGACTCCTACGAGCAGTACTTC
TRBJ2-7,-,-,TRBV6-5,CASTRRGQTYEQYF,TGTGCCAGCACGCGCCGAGGACAGACCTACGAGCAGTACTTC
TRBJ1-5,-,-,TRBV30,CAWSPNSNQPQHF,TGTGCCTGGAGTCCTAATAGCAATCAGCCCCAGCATTTT
TRBJ2-7,once,TRBD2,TRBV11-2,CASSLGRIAGGPSYEQYF,TGTGCCAGCAGCTTAGGGCGCATAGCGGGGGGCCCCTCCTACGAGCAGTACTTC
TRBJ1-1,-,TRBD1,TRBV6-4,CASSMKTGGAAAFF,TGTGCCAGCAGTATGAAAACAGGGGGCGCTGCGGCTTTCTTT
TRBJ1-5,-,TRBD1,TRBV6-5,CASRQGGQPQHF,TGTGCCAGCAGGCAGGGGGGTCAGCCCCAGCATTTT
TRBJ2-1,-,-,TRBV30,CAWTGGIVSSYNEQFF,TGTGCCTGGACTGGGGGGATTGTTAGCTCCTACAATGAGCAGTTCTTC
TRBJ1-4,-,TRBD1,TRBV10-3,CAISESPGQGEEKLFF,TGTGCCATCAGTGAGTCCCCGGGACAGGGTGAAGAAAAACTGTTTTTT
TRBJ1-1,-,-,TRBV5-4,CASNREMNTEAFF,TGTGCCAGCAACAGGGAGATGAACACTGAAGCTTTCTTT
TRBJ2-2,-,TRBD2,TRBV29-1,CSVERGGLAGITGELFF,TGCAGCGTTGAAAGAGGGGGACTAGCGGGTATTACCGGGGAGCTGTTTTTT
TRBJ2-3,-,TRBD2,TRBV7-2,CASSLGSGGLTDTQYF,TGTGCCAGCAGCTTAGGTAGCGGGGGCCTCACAGATACGCAGTATTTT
TRBJ2-7,-,TRBD1,TRBV5-1,CASSLAIRDSPYEQYF,TGCGCCAGCAGCTTGGCCATCCGGGACAGTCCCTACGAGCAGTACTTC
TRBJ2-7,-,TRBD2,TRBV29-1,CSVEGGLADYEQYF,TGCAGCGTTGAAGGGGGACTAGCGGACTACGAGCAGTACTTC
TRBJ2-1,-,TRBD2,TRBV9,CASSVTSGATHNEQFF,TGTGCCAGCAGCGTTACTAGCGGAGCAACCCACAATGAGCAGTTCTTC
TRBJ1-3,-,-,TRBV6-6,CASSYSLGSSGNTIYF,TGTGCCAGCAGTTACTCGTTGGGGAGCTCTGGAAACACCATATATTTT
TRBJ2-1,-,-,TRBV15,CATRGGEGGNEQFF,TGTGCCACCAGGGGCGGCGAGGGGGGGAATGAGCAGTTCTTC
TRBJ1-5,-,-,TRBV10-3,CAISESKGGNQPQHF,TGTGCCATCAGTGAGTCGAAGGGGGGCAATCAGCCCCAGCATTTT